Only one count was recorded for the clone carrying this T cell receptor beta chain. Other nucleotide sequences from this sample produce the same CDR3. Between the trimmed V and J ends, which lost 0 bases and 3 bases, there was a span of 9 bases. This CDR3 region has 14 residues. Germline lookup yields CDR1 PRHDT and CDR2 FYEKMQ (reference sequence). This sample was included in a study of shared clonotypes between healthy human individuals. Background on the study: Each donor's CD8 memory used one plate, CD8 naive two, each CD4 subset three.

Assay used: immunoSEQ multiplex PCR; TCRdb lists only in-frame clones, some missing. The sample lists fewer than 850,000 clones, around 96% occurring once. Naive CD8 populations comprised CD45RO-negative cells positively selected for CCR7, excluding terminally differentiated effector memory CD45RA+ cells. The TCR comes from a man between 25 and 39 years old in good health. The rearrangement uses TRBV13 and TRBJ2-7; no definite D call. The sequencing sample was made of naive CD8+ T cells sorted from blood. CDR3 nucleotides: TGTGCCAGCAGCTTAGGAGGCTCTAGCTACGAGCAGTACTTC. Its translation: CASSLGGSSYEQYF.